This T cell receptor beta chain was identified in a study of shared clonotypes between healthy human individuals. The table came from immunoSEQ multiplex PCR; TCRdb's copy has only in-frame clones and leaves some out. The table includes roughly 2 million clones, approximately 95% detected once. The CDR3 consists of 16 residues. Per the germline V gene, CDR1 is SNHLY and CDR2 is FYNNEI. Deletions cut 7 bases from V and 4 bases from J, with 19 bases between. This clone appeared a single time. Cells designated naive CD8 were CD45RO-negative and were positively selected for CCR7, with terminally differentiated effector memory CD45RA+ cells excluded.

This sequence originates from a man aged 18 to 29 in good health. Sequenced material: naive CD8+ T cells sorted from blood. The chain combines TRBV2 with TRBJ1-4; D remains unclear. The CDR3 nucleotides read TGTGCCAGCACCGGCCCTACCCTCGGAGATAATGAAAAACTGTTTTTT. It specifies CASTGPTLGDNEKLFF. Supplemented by reference TRBV2 and TRBJ1-4, the full variable domain reads EPEVTQTPSHQVTQMGQEVILRCVPISNHLYFYWYRQILGQKVEFLVSFYNNEISEKSEIFDDQFSVERPDGSNFTLKIRSTKLEDSAMYFCASTGPTLGDNEKLFFGSGTQLSVL.